This TCR beta chain was sequenced in a study of OX40 agonist ivuxolimab in advanced cancers. As for the study in general: The study treated patients with ivuxolimab, an agonistic anti-OX40 (CD134) antibody.

Looked up from germline, CDR1 is GTSNPN and CDR2 is SVGIG (reference sequence). This CDR3 contains 14 residues. The V end lost 0 bases, the J end lost 5 bases, and 13 bases lay between the germline ends. In its sample, this clone was seen a few times. Produced via immunoSEQ multiplex PCR; TCRdb's table is partial and in-frame only. Of 65,000 or so clones listed, about nine tenths are singletons. Sequenced material: CD4+ or CD8+ T cells sorted from blood, taken in a trial of the OX40 agonist ivuxolimab. The receptor was isolated from an adult with an advanced solid tumor such as melanoma, head and neck, liver or kidney cancer. The gene calls are TRBV30 and TRBJ1-1, with D hard to call. CDR3 DNA: TGTGCCTGGAGTGTCGAGAGAAGGAGGACTGAAGCTTTCTTT. As protein: CAWSVERRRTEAFF.